The 22 T cell receptor beta chains in this list originate from one sample, sequenced in a study of human T cells and chemical hapten exposure. Time point defined: patch test 1, 2 weeks after DPC sensitization. Treatment specified: therapeutic diphenylcyclopropenone sensitization with weekly scalp DPC. Each CDR3 protein gets one entry after TCRdb re-called the RACE reads with MiXCR. Altogether under 450,000 distinct CDR3 sequences are present, roughly 4.8% being singletons, with the ten largest covering roughly 2.4%. Sequenced here: whole blood, sampled in connection with sensitization to the hapten diphenylcyclopropenone (DPC). The receptors derive from a woman aged 45-65 years with alopecia areata. Some clones in this sample may be carry-over from other donors' samples.

There are many counts of this clonotype. This chain uses TRBV5-1 with TRBJ1-5; 8 bases match TRBD1. This CDR3 is 15 amino acids long. V lost 4 bases to trimming and J lost 3 bases; unmatched junction nucleotides: 6. Germline-derived CDR1 and CDR2 are SGHRS and YFSETQ. CDR3 coding DNA: TGCGCCAGCAGCCTGACAGGGGCCTCCAATCAGCCCCAGCATTTT. This gives the protein CASSLTGASNQPQHF.

In this sample, this clonotype turned up many times. This sequence joins TRBV7-2 and TRBJ2-7, with 7 nucleotides matching TRBD1. The CDR3 runs to 14 residues. Losses at the gene ends were 3 bases for V and 5 bases for J; bases not matched to a gene: 7. From germline, CDR1 is SGHTA and CDR2 FQGNSA. The CDR3 spells CASSFFDRENEQYF. The CDR3 DNA follows: TGTGCCAGCAGCTTTTTCGACAGGGAGAACGAGCAGTACTTC. Combining the CDR3 with reference TRBV7-2 and TRBJ2-7 gives the whole variable domain GAGVSQSPSNKVTEKGKDVELRCDPISGHTALYWYRQSLGQGLEFLIYFQGNSAPDKSGLPSDRFSAERTGGSVSTLTIQRTQQEDSAVYLCASSFFDRENEQYFGPGTRLTVT.

At least ten counts were recorded for this clonotype. This chain's CDR3 is CSARVSTGWAGELFF. In DNA form, the CDR3 reads TGCAGTGCTAGAGTTTCTACAGGGTGGGCCGGGGAGCTGTTTTTT. The rearrangement joins TRBV20-1 to TRBJ2-2; a weak D match, TRBD1 (6 bases). Trimming took off 1 base at V and 6 bases at J, with 15 bases between the two ends. CDR3 length: 15 residues. Germline loops: CDR1 DFQATT, CDR2 SNEGSKA (reference sequence).

This clonotype was counted ten times or more. The J gene is TRBJ1-2, the V gene TRBV28; 7 nucleotides line up with TRBD1. CDR3 size: 15 residues. The germline CDR1 and CDR2 sequences are MDHEN and SYDVKM. The J segment lost 1 base and the V segment lost 8 bases, leaving 10 bases of the junction unmatched. In DNA form, the CDR3 reads TGTGCCAGCCTGATTAGGGCAGGGGGTAACTATGGCTACACCTTC. Protein product: CASLIRAGGNYGYTF.

This clonotype showed up just a few times. The V and J genes are TRBV6-5 and TRBJ1-2, with D possibly matching TRBD1 (5 bases). Germline V gene data show CDR1 as MNHEY and CDR2 as SVGAGI. This CDR3 region has 15 residues. Trimming pared 6 bases from V and 2 bases from J, leaving 16 bases between. The CDR3 DNA sequence: TGTGCCAGCAGCCCCAACTATGACAGCAACTATGGCTACACCTTC. Encoded protein: CASSPNYDSNYGYTF.

This clonotype was counted between two and nine times. The rearrangement links TRBV20-1 to TRBJ1-1, with 8 nucleotides matching TRBD1. The CDR3 covers 13 residues. The germline V gene has CDR1 DFQATT and CDR2 SNEGSKA (reference sequence). Unmatched junction bases numbered 5, after V lost 5 bases and J lost 3 bases. Here the CDR3 DNA reads TGCAGTGCTGGACAGGGATATGACACTGAAGCTTTCTTT. Its protein is CSAGQGYDTEAFF.

The table lists this clonotype with many counts. This may stem from a read error, because a much larger clone lies one nucleotide away. V is TRBV18 and J is TRBJ1-1; the D is unclear. The ends were cut back, 1 base at V and 1 base at J, with 4 bases in the middle. Germline V CDR1 and CDR2: KGHSH, LQKENI. There are 13 residues in the CDR3. Here the CDR3 DNA reads TGTGCCAGCTCACCACAGCGGAACACTGAAGCTTTCTTT. Translation gives CASSPQRNTEAFF.

This clonotype was recorded at least ten times. The V gene is TRBV7-6, the J gene TRBJ2-3; 8 nucleotides line up with TRBD2. This CDR3 comprises 14 residues. V lost 5 bases to trimming and J lost 1 base; unmatched junction nucleotides: 2. Germline assignment: CDR1 SGHVS and CDR2 FNYEAQ. The CDR3 bases are TGTGCCAGCAGCCCGACTAGCGGCACAGATACGCAGTATTTT. Residues: CASSPTSGTDTQYF.

CDR3 loop: CSVEQFRGGSDEQYF. The CDR3 DNA reads as TGCAGCGTTGAACAATTTCGGGGCGGCAGCGACGAGCAGTACTTC. The chain carries TRBV29-1 and TRBJ2-7; TRBD1 or TRBD2 may be the D gene (5 bases each). The CDR3 spans 15 residues. The germline V and J ends were trimmed by 2 bases and 5 bases, with 19 bases remaining between them. From germline, CDR1 is SQVTM and CDR2 ANQGSEA.

V is TRBV18 and J is TRBJ2-3; possibly TRBD2 for D (6 bases). From germline, CDR1 is KGHSH and CDR2 LQKENI. This CDR3 has 17 residues. With 3 bases removed from V and 3 bases from J, the gap between germline ends came to 19 bases. DNA for the CDR3: TGTGCCAGCTCACCGGGTCTAGGAGGGAGAGGTACAGATACGCAGTATTTT. Translating it yields CASSPGLGGRGTDTQYF.

This clonotype was picked up many times. This chain uses TRBV5-1 with TRBJ1-1, with D tentatively TRBD1 (5 bases). This CDR3 has 15 residues. The germline V gene encodes CDR1 SGHRS and CDR2 YFSETQ. Trimming took 3 bases from V and 2 from J, leaving 14 bases between them. CDR3 nucleotides: TGCGCCAGCAGCTGGGGGGACGGATCCAACACTGAAGCTTTCTTT. Its protein product is CASSWGDGSNTEAFF.

This clonotype was observed a few times. The chain uses TRBV29-1 and TRBJ2-3; D remains ambiguous. Germline loops: CDR1 SQVTM, CDR2 ANQGSEA. The CDR3 has 16 amino acids. The ends were cut back, 2 bases at V and 2 bases at J, with 17 bases in the middle. CDR3 coding DNA: TGCAGCGTTGAAAATCCAGGACCTTGGACCACAGATACGCAGTATTTT. Translated: CSVENPGPWTTDTQYF.

The chain carries TRBV29-1 and TRBJ1-4; maybe TRBD1 (5 bases). V lost 4 bases and J 3 bases, leaving 9 bases between the germline ends. Germline V lookup: CDR1 SQVTM, CDR2 ANQGSEA. CDR3 length: 13 residues. The CDR3 reads CSVAGGSNEKLFF. The CDR3 region has the DNA TGCAGCGTTGCCGGGGGTTCTAATGAAAAACTGTTTTTT.

This clonotype was counted ten times or more. This chain connects TRBV7-9 to TRBJ1-1; unclear D gene. The CDR3 length is 14 residues. Germline CDR1 is SEHNR and CDR2 is FQNEAQ (reference sequence). Between the trimmed V and J ends, which lost 1 base and 6 bases, there was a span of 12 bases. This chain's CDR3 is CASSLVGRGPEAFF. DNA of the CDR3: TGTGCCAGCAGCTTAGTAGGCAGAGGGCCTGAAGCTTTCTTT.

This clonotype was seen at least ten times. V is TRBV27 and J is TRBJ1-1, with TRBD1 as a possible D gene (6 bases). From germline, CDR1 is MNHEY and CDR2 SMNVEV (reference sequence). With 6 bases removed from V and 4 bases from J, the gap between germline ends came to 12 bases. The CDR3 totals 13 residues. This CDR3 reads CASRLTGITEAFF. CDR3 nucleotides: TGTGCCAGCAGACTCACAGGGATCACTGAAGCTTTCTTT.

This clonotype was counted a few times. The CDR3 loop is CASSQDRLDRDFSYGYTF. The CDR3 coding sequence is TGTGCCAGCAGCCAAGATCGTTTAGACAGGGATTTTTCCTATGGCTACACCTTC. The chain has TRBV4-2 and TRBJ1-2; 7 bases line up with TRBD1. Germline CDR1 reads LGHNA; CDR2 reads YNFKEQ. The CDR3 runs to 18 residues. After removal of 0 bases from V and 4 bases from J, the junction contained 14 bases not matched to a gene.

This clonotype was recorded at least ten times. The V gene is TRBV2, the J gene TRBJ2-3; 7 bases align to TRBD1. Germline loops: CDR1 SNHLY, CDR2 FYNNEI. The CDR3 extends over 15 amino acids. Trimming took 6 bases from V and 0 from J; bases not matched to a gene: 6. CDR3: CASRGTDTSTDTQYF. Written as DNA, the CDR3 is TGTGCCAGCAGGGGGACAGATACTAGCACAGATACGCAGTATTTT.

Ten or more counts support this clonotype. This chain uses TRBV7-2 with TRBJ2-3; TRBD2 matches at 10 bases. The CDR3 totals 15 residues. Trimming removed 2 bases from V and 4 bases from J; junction bases left unmatched: 3. The germline V gene encodes CDR1 SGHTA and CDR2 FQGNSA. CDR3 residues: CASSLRTSGSDTQYF. The CDR3 DNA is TGTGCCAGCAGCTTACGGACTAGCGGATCAGATACGCAGTATTTT.

At least ten counts were recorded for this clonotype. This chain uses TRBV11-2 with TRBJ1-6; 9 bases align to TRBD1. J lost 8 bases, V lost 5 bases, and 7 bases had no gene match. The germline V gene has CDR1 SGHAT and CDR2 FQNNGV. This CDR3 has 15 amino acids. The CDR3 reads CASSLMTGGDSPLHF. The CDR3 DNA reads as TGTGCCAGCAGCCTGATGACAGGGGGTGATTCACCCCTCCACTTT.

With regard to this clonotype: This may stem from a read error, because a much larger clone lies one nucleotide away. This chain links TRBV29-1 with TRBJ2-2, with 8 bases lining up with TRBD2. Germline V lookup: CDR1 SQVTM, CDR2 ANQGSEA. V shed 1 base and J 5 bases; nucleotides not matched to a gene: 15. The CDR3 is made up of 18 amino acids. Here the CDR3 reads CSVEGFPLSGSGTGELFF. CDR3 nucleotide sequence: TGCAGCGTTGAAGGCTTCCCCCTGAGCGGGAGCGGGACCGGGGAGCTGTTTTTT.

This clonotype was seen ten or more times. The gene calls are TRBV5-4 and TRBJ2-7; D is undetermined. The CDR3 runs 13 residues. V lost 0 bases and J lost 3, with 7 bases in between. From germline, CDR1 is SGHNT and CDR2 YYREEE (reference sequence). CDR3 region: CASSLDPSYEQYF. The CDR3 DNA sequence: TGTGCCAGCAGCTTGGACCCGAGCTACGAGCAGTACTTC.

The rearrangement uses TRBV28 and TRBJ2-5, with TRBD1 identical over 7 bases. The CDR3 consists of 14 residues. Looked up from germline, CDR1 is MDHEN and CDR2 is SYDVKM. With 4 bases clipped from V and 5 bases from J, the junction kept 7 bases outside the gene matches. For the CDR3, the DNA is TGTGCCAGCAGTTCCGGCCCCAGGGGGGAGACCCAGTACTTC. Translated: CASSSGPRGETQYF.